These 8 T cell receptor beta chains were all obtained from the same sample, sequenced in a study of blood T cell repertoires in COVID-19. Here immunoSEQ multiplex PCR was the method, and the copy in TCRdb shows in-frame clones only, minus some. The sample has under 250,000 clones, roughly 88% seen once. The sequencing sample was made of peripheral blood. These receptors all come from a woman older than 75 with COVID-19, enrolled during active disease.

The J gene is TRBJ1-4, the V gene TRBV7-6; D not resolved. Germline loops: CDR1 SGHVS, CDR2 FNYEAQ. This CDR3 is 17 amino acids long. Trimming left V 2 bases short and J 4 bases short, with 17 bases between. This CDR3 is CASSLSAGTVGNEKLFF. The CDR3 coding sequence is TGTGCCAGCAGCTTATCGGCGGGAACGGTGGGTAATGAAAAACTGTTTTTT.

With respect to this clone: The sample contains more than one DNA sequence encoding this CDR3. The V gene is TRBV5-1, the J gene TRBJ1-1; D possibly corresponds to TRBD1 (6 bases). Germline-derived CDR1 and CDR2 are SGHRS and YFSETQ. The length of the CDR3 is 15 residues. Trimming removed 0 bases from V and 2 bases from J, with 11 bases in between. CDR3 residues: CASSLAAGVNTEAFF. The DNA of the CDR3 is TGCGCCAGCAGCTTGGCCGCAGGGGTTAACACTGAAGCTTTCTTT. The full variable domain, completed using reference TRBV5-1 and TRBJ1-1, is KAGVTQTPRYLIKTRGQQVTLSCSPISGHRSVSWYQQTPGQGLQFLFEYFSETQRNKGNFPGRFSGRQFSNSRSEMNVSTLELGDSALYLCASSLAAGVNTEAFFGQGTRLTVV.

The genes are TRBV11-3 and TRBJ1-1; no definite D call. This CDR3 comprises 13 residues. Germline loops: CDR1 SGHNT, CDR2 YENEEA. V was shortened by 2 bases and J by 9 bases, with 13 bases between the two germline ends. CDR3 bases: TGTGCCAGCAGCTTATCAGGCACGGAACAAGCTTTCTTT. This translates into CASSLSGTEQAFF.

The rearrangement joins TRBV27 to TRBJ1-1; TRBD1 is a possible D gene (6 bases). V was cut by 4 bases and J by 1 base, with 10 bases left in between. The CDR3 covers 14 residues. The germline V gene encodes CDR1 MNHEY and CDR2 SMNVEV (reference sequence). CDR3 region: CASSSDRRNTEAFF. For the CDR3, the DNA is TGTGCCAGCAGTTCCGACAGGCGGAACACTGAAGCTTTCTTT.

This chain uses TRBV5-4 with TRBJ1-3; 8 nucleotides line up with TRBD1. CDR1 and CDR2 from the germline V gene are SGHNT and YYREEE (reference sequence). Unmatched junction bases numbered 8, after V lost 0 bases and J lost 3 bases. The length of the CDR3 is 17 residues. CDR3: CASSLGGLQGVGNTIYF. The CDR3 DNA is TGTGCCAGCAGCTTGGGCGGCCTACAGGGGGTTGGAAACACCATATATTTT.

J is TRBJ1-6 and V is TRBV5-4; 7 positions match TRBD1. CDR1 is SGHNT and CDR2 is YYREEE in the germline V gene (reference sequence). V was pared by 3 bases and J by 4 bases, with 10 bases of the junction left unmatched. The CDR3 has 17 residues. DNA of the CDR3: TGTGCCAGCAGCTCGCCAACAGGGGATTCTTATAATTCACCCCTCCACTTT. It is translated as CASSSPTGDSYNSPLHF.

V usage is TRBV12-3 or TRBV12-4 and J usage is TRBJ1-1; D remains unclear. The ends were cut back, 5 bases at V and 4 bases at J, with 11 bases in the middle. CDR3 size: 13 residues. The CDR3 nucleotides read TGTGCCAGCAGTCCCTCGCGGGGCACTGAAGCTTTCTTT. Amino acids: CASSPSRGTEAFF.

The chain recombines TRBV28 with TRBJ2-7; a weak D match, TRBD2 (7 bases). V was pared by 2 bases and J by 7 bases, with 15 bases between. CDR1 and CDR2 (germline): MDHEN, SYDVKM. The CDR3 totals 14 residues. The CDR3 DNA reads TGTGCCAGCAGTTTAAGGGGGGGGCCGGATGAGCAGTACGTC. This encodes CASSLRGGPDEQYV.